This entry concerns a single T cell receptor beta chain. These data come from a study of blood T cell repertoires in COVID-19. Using immunoSEQ multiplex PCR, the repertoire was profiled, and TCRdb retains in-frame clones only, with some absent. The sample yields some 180,000 clones, around 80% seen once. The J segment lost 4 bases and the V segment lost 5 bases, leaving 3 bases of the junction unmatched. The length of the CDR3 is 14 residues. In germline, CDR1 is MNHEY, CDR2 SVGEGT. This receptor was obtained from a woman of 80 years or more with active or convalescent COVID-19. This sequence joins TRBV6-2 or TRBV6-3 and TRBJ2-1, with 9 bases that match TRBD2. The sample consisted of peripheral blood. In DNA form, the CDR3 reads TGTGCCAGCAGTGTAACTAGCGGGTACAATGAGCAGTTCTTC. This encodes CASSVTSGYNEQFF.